A single sample is the source of the 29 T cell receptor beta chains below, sequenced in a study of cytomegalovirus exposure and HLA in healthy donors. In the PCR, 60 Vbeta and 13 Jbeta primers were used. Sequencing used immunoSEQ multiplex PCR; TCRdb keeps in-frame clones, though not all of them. The profile shows under 200,000 clones, 60% to 80% of them singletons. The sample consisted of PBMCs. These receptors were taken from a man in his sixties in good health and CMV-seronegative.

V is TRBV27 and J is TRBJ1-5; the match to TRBD1 covers 8 bases. CDR1 is MNHEY and CDR2 is SMNVEV in the germline V gene (reference sequence). The V and J ends lost 7 bases and 1 base, in that order; junction bases with no gene match: 6. The CDR3 extends over 15 amino acids. The CDR3 loop is CASNRQGNSNQPQHF. DNA of the CDR3: TGTGCCAGCAACCGACAGGGGAACAGCAATCAGCCCCAGCATTTT.

This clone has more than one count but fewer than ten. Other DNA sequences in the same sample also yield this CDR3. This chain links TRBV5-1 with TRBJ2-5, with D perhaps matching TRBD2 (6 bases). V was trimmed by 0 bases and J by 1 base, leaving 7 bases between them. This CDR3 contains 14 residues. The germline V gene encodes CDR1 SGHRS and CDR2 YFSETQ. CDR3 in amino acids: CASSLAGGQETQYF. CDR3 nucleotides: TGCGCCAGCAGCTTGGCCGGGGGCCAAGAGACCCAGTACTTC.

This clone came up a few times. This sequence joins TRBV27 and TRBJ2-2; D might be TRBD1 (5 bases). Trimming cost V 5 bases and J 4 bases, with 11 bases left between them. CDR1 is MNHEY and CDR2 is SMNVEV in the germline V gene (reference sequence). This CDR3 comprises 14 residues. The CDR3: CASSQDRFTGELFF. The DNA of the CDR3 is TGTGCCAGCAGTCAAGACAGATTCACCGGGGAGCTGTTTTTT.

In nucleotides, the CDR3 is TGTGCCAGCAGCAAGCAGACAGGGGTAAACGAGCAGTACTTC. It translates to CASSKQTGVNEQYF. V is TRBV21-1 and J is TRBJ2-7; TRBD1 is the table's D call, not checked against the DNA. TRBV21-1 is a pseudogene locus. The CDR3 covers 14 residues.

The CDR3 here is CASSSSTPGQGQRPQHF. CDR3 nucleotide sequence: TGTGCCAGCAGTTCCTCGACACCGGGACAGGGTCAACGGCCCCAGCATTTT. The chain couples TRBV27 to TRBJ1-5, with 9 bases that match TRBD1. The V gene end was trimmed by 4 bases and the J gene end by 9 bases; junction bases not matched to a gene: 16. The length of the CDR3 is 17 residues. Germline V gives CDR1 MNHEY, CDR2 SMNVEV (reference sequence).

This sequence joins TRBV5-1 and TRBJ2-7; D ambiguous. The CDR3 extends over 15 amino acids. Germline V lookup: CDR1 SGHRS, CDR2 YFSETQ. The ends were cut back, 0 bases at V and 0 bases at J, with 10 bases in the middle. The CDR3 DNA sequence: TGCGCCAGCAGCTTGGTCCAGGTGGGCTCCTACGAGCAGTACTTC. Amino acids: CASSLVQVGSYEQYF.

Only a few counts were recorded for this clone. The chain combines TRBV25-1 with TRBJ1-4; a weak D match, TRBD1 (6 bases). Trimming took 4 bases from V and 6 from J, leaving 18 bases between them. Germline V gives CDR1 MGHDK, CDR2 SYGVNS. The CDR3 totals 16 residues. CDR3 sequence: CASSAYLRGRDEKLFF. In DNA form, the CDR3 reads TGTGCCAGCAGTGCATACCTCAGGGGAAGGGATGAAAAACTGTTTTTT.

The rearrangement joins TRBV28 to TRBJ1-2; TRBD1 agrees at 8 bases. CDR1 MDHEN and CDR2 SYDVKM come from the germline V gene. V shed 3 bases and J 7 bases; nucleotides not matched to a gene: 7. The CDR3 loop spans 14 amino acids. The CDR3 region is CASSFPDRVGGYTF. In nucleotides, the CDR3 is TGTGCCAGCAGTTTCCCGGACAGGGTGGGTGGCTACACCTTC.

This chain connects TRBV4-1 to TRBJ1-4; 10 positions agree with TRBD1. This CDR3 is built from 18 residues. CDR1 and CDR2 from the germline V gene are MGHRA and YSYEKL. Trimming at V came to 1 base and at J to 6 bases, leaving 11 bases not matched to a gene. For the CDR3, the DNA is TGCGCCAGCAGCCAAGCCGACCGGGACAGGGGTCGGGATGAAAAACTGTTTTTT. Encoded protein: CASSQADRDRGRDEKLFF.

With respect to this clone: This CDR3 is also generated by other DNA sequences in the sample. The genes are TRBV5-1 and TRBJ2-7; TRBD1 matches 9 bases. The length of the CDR3 is 13 residues. V shed 4 bases, J shed 3 bases, and the junction held 2 bases outside the gene matches. Germline V gene data show CDR1 as SGHRS and CDR2 as YFSETQ. This CDR3 reads CASSATGGYEQYF. DNA of the CDR3: TGCGCCAGCAGCGCGACAGGGGGCTACGAGCAGTACTTC.

This clone was counted only a few times. The V gene is TRBV6-5, the J gene TRBJ1-3, with D unresolved. CDR3 length equals 15 residues. Between the trimmed V and J ends, which lost 2 bases and 0 bases, there was a span of 8 bases. CDR1 is MNHEY, CDR2 SVGAGI, per germline. The DNA of the CDR3 is TGTGCCAGCAGTTACGGCTTCAGCTCTGGAAACACCATATATTTT. It encodes CASSYGFSSGNTIYF.

The chain couples TRBV19 to TRBJ1-5, with 8 bases matching TRBD1. The CDR3 runs 16 residues. CDR1 is LNHDA, CDR2 SQIVND, per germline (reference sequence). Losses at the gene ends were 7 bases for V and 3 bases for J; bases not matched to a gene: 11. Here the CDR3 reads CASKMGRDRFNQPQHF. DNA of the CDR3: TGTGCCAGTAAGATGGGAAGGGACAGGTTCAATCAGCCCCAGCATTTT.

The V call is TRBV15, the J call TRBJ1-4; 8 bases line up with TRBD1. The CDR3 has 17 residues. Germline trimming cut 2 bases from V and 7 bases from J; bases unmatched to any gene: 12. Germline values: CDR1 LNHNV, CDR2 YYDKDF (reference sequence). CDR3 loop: CATSRTYRGRVGEKLFF. The CDR3 nucleotides read TGTGCCACCAGCAGAACTTACAGGGGGAGGGTGGGTGAAAAACTGTTTTTT.

The V call is TRBV29-1, the J call TRBJ1-2; D unclear. Germline loops: CDR1 SQVTM, CDR2 ANQGSEA. V lost 1 base, J lost 5 bases, and 8 bases lay in between. The CDR3 has 12 residues. Written as DNA, the CDR3 is TGCAGCGTTGAAGCCAGGCTTTATGGCTACACCTTC. It codes for CSVEARLYGYTF.

The chain combines TRBV29-1 with TRBJ1-2, with 7 nucleotides matching TRBD1. The CDR3 consists of 15 residues. Germline CDR1 SQVTM, CDR2 ANQGSEA. The V segment lost 3 bases and the J segment 3 bases; nucleotides outside the gene matches: 10. The CDR3 DNA follows: TGCAGCGTTGATTTAGCGCCGACAGGGCACTATGGCTACACCTTC. Protein: CSVDLAPTGHYGYTF.

This sequence joins TRBV7-3 and TRBJ2-1; 10 bases agree with TRBD2. J was trimmed by 5 bases and V by 5 bases; bases with no gene match: 15. Germline lookup yields CDR1 SGHTA and CDR2 FQGTGA. The CDR3 contains 18 residues. In nucleotides, the CDR3 is TGTGCCAGCAGCCCCACCCCGGGTGGTAGCGGGAGGAACAATGAGCAGTTCTTC. Translating it yields CASSPTPGGSGRNNEQFF.

The chain links TRBV5-1 to TRBJ2-1; 10 nucleotides agree with TRBD2. CDR3 length: 16 residues. Germline V gene sequence: CDR1 SGHRS, CDR2 YFSETQ. Trimming cost V 5 bases and J 7 bases; bases outside gene matches: 12. CDR3 loop: CASSQAGGRGRNEQFF. The CDR3 DNA follows: TGCGCCAGCAGTCAAGCGGGGGGGCGGGGTCGAAATGAGCAGTTCTTC.

The gene calls are TRBV6-6 and TRBJ1-1; D perhaps matches TRBD1 (5 bases). The CDR3 extends over 13 amino acids. Trimming took 5 bases from V and 6 from J, leaving 13 bases between them. Germline CDR1 reads MNHNY; CDR2 reads SVGAGI (reference sequence). The CDR3 spells CASSGWGGAEAFF. The CDR3 nucleotides are TGTGCCAGCAGTGGGTGGGGAGGGGCTGAAGCTTTCTTT.

This rearrangement joins TRBV6-1 to TRBJ1-2; 9 positions match TRBD1. The CDR3 has 15 residues. Looked up from germline, CDR1 is MNHNS and CDR2 is SASEGT. V dropped 3 bases and J dropped 4; count of bases not matched to a gene: 6. Here the CDR3 DNA reads TGTGCCAGCAGTGATCCCCGGGACAGGGCCTATGGCTACACCTTC. It translates to CASSDPRDRAYGYTF.

The chain has TRBV25-1 and TRBJ1-3, with D tentatively TRBD1 (5 bases). CDR1 and CDR2 (germline): MGHDK, SYGVNS. Trimming took 2 bases from V and 0 from J, leaving 8 bases between them. The length of the CDR3 is 15 residues. The CDR3 reads CASSEGGSSGNTIYF. CDR3 DNA sequence: TGTGCCAGCAGTGAAGGGGGGAGCTCTGGAAACACCATATATTTT.

V gene TRBV27 combines with J gene TRBJ2-7; D call uncertain. The CDR3 totals 11 residues. Trimming stripped 5 bases from V and 5 bases from J, with 7 bases between. Germline CDR1 MNHEY, CDR2 SMNVEV (reference sequence). The CDR3 region has the DNA TGTGCCAGCAGTCGACTCAACGAGCAGTACTTC. Translated: CASSRLNEQYF.

V is TRBV5-6 and J is TRBJ2-3; D is possibly TRBD2 (6 bases). V lost 2 bases, J lost 4 bases, and 14 bases lay in between. The length of the CDR3 is 15 residues. Germline CDR1 reads SGHDT; CDR2 reads YYEEEE. The CDR3 is CASSFGGFGSDTQYF. For the CDR3, the DNA is TGTGCCAGCAGCTTCGGGGGATTTGGGTCAGATACGCAGTATTTT.

This clone was seen just once. The V call is TRBV2, the J call TRBJ2-3, with 8 nucleotides matching TRBD1. The CDR3 loop spans 14 amino acids. With 9 bases clipped from V and 6 bases from J, the junction kept 11 bases outside the gene matches. CDR1 and CDR2 (germline): SNHLY, FYNNEI. The CDR3 sequence: CASSGQGAGDTQYF. In nucleotides, the CDR3 is TGTGCCAGTTCGGGGCAGGGGGCAGGGGATACGCAGTATTTT.

In this sample, this clone turned up a few times. The chain is built from TRBV29-1 and TRBJ2-2; 10 bases match TRBD1. V lost 7 bases, J lost 3 bases, and 11 bases stayed unmatched. Germline CDR1 reads SQVTM; CDR2 reads ANQGSEA. The CDR3 has 16 amino acids. The CDR3 nucleotides read TGCAGCGGCGAACTAAGGGACAGGGGAGACACCGGGGAGCTGTTTTTT. The encoded protein is CSGELRDRGDTGELFF.

In the case of this clone: This specimen includes other DNA sequences encoding the same CDR3. The chain recombines TRBV11-2 with TRBJ1-6; possibly TRBD1 for D (6 bases). CDR3 length: 15 amino acids. V was pared by 5 bases and J by 6 bases, with 14 bases between. Germline V gene data show CDR1 as SGHAT and CDR2 as FQNNGV. The CDR3 sequence: CASSLGQGSNSPLHF. The CDR3 DNA sequence: TGTGCCAGCAGCCTAGGGCAGGGGAGTAATTCACCCCTCCACTTT.

V usage is TRBV5-3 and J usage is TRBJ2-7, with a weak D call TRBD1 (6 bases). TRBV5-3 is recorded as an ORF, its role being uncertain. CDR3 length: 14 amino acids. Trimming left V 4 bases short and J 5 bases short, with 16 bases between. The CDR3 DNA reads TGTGCCAGAAGCCGCACGGGACATGGGCACGAGCAGTACTTC. It translates to CARSRTGHGHEQYF.

The chain combines TRBV11-3 with TRBJ1-2; D gene ambiguous. The CDR3 sequence is 12 residues long. V was clipped by 4 bases and J by 9 bases, with 12 bases between them. Germline CDR1 SGHNT, CDR2 YENEEA. The CDR3 bases are TGTGCCAGCAGCTCAGTTTCTTTAAGCTACACCTTC. The encoded protein is CASSSVSLSYTF.

This clone was recorded a few times. V is TRBV10-3 and J is TRBJ1-1, with D unclear. The V gene's germline CDR1 is ENHRY and CDR2 SYGVKD. Trimming removed 0 bases at V and 6 bases at J, with 11 bases between. The CDR3 sequence is 14 residues long. DNA of the CDR3: TGTGCCATCAGTGAGTCGAGCCTGGGAGCTGAAGCTTTCTTT. This codes for CAISESSLGAEAFF.

This clone appeared once. The J gene is TRBJ2-3, the V gene TRBV7-9; 8 bases are a match to TRBD2. This CDR3 has 15 amino acids. The germline V gene has CDR1 SEHNR and CDR2 FQNEAQ (reference sequence). V lost 5 bases to trimming and J lost 1 base; unmatched junction nucleotides: 5. Here the CDR3 DNA reads TGTGCCAGCAGCCGCCGGGGGGGAGGCACAGATACGCAGTATTTT. It specifies CASSRRGGGTDTQYF.